The entry that follows covers one T cell receptor beta chain sequence. Its target is not known. Cyclophosphamide on days +3 and +4 followed busulfan-fludarabine conditioning and a marrow graft. Data came from immunoSEQ multiplex PCR; TCRdb stores just in-frame clones and leaves some out. Of some 4,200 clones in the sample, roughly 77% are singletons; the top ten hold roughly 20%. This specimen belongs to a study of T cells after posttransplantation cyclophosphamide. Overall study results and limits: After PTCy, TRB diversity resembled that of CNI/methotrexate controls.

Germline trimming cut 8 bases from V and 4 bases from J; bases unmatched to any gene: 7. Germline V lookup: CDR1 SNHLY, CDR2 FYNNEI. The CDR3 totals 14 residues. The material sequenced was PBMCs, taken after an allogeneic stem cell transplant with post-transplant cyclophosphamide. This sequence was found in a female patient in her 50s who received an allogeneic stem cell transplant from a related donor, was CMV-positive, and had no GVHD. The T cells may partly be graft donor cells. The chain has TRBV2 and TRBJ2-5; 10 bases match TRBD2. The CDR3 loop is CASGGRTSGETQYF. CDR3 bases: TGTGCCAGCGGGGGGCGGACTAGCGGAGAGACCCAGTACTTC.